These T cell receptor beta chains were read from a single sample in a study of early T cells in non-severe SARS-CoV-2 infection. A single record per CDR3 protein comes from TCRdb applying MiXCR to the 5' RACE reads. This sample has 70,000 or so distinct CDR3 sequences, with around 9.1% found just once. Source: whole blood, taken at baseline. All receptors derive from an adult who was a healthcare worker with PCR-confirmed SARS-CoV-2 infection or an uninfected control (not recorded which). CDR3s include the opening cysteine and the closing phenylalanine or tryptophan. Fields, in order: CDR3 DNA, CDR3 protein, J gene, D gene, V gene, clone size. A D gene is named only where the DNA matches it firmly. The size of a clone is reported for some rows only, either as once, few or many, or as a class for expanded clones.

CDR3 DNA: TGTGCCAGCAGTCCCCGGGACTACGACGTCAATGAGCAGTTCTTC
CDR3 protein: CASSPRDYDVNEQFF
J gene: TRBJ2-1
D gene: TRBD2
V gene: TRBV12-3/TRBV12-4
clone size: -

CDR3 DNA: TGTGCCAGCAGCTCCGGACAGGGGGGATCCACGGATACGCAGTATTTT
CDR3 protein: CASSSGQGGSTDTQYF
J gene: TRBJ2-3
D gene: TRBD1
V gene: TRBV11-2
clone size: few

CDR3 DNA: TGCAGTGCTACAGCTTTTACCTACGAGCAGTACTTC
CDR3 protein: CSATAFTYEQYF
J gene: TRBJ2-7
D gene: -
V gene: TRBV20-1
clone size: few

CDR3 DNA: TGTGCCAGCAGCAAAGGTCGGGGGAGCTCCTACAATGAGCAGTTCTTC
CDR3 protein: CASSKGRGSSYNEQFF
J gene: TRBJ2-1
D gene: -
V gene: TRBV21-1
clone size: few

CDR3 DNA: TGTGCCAGCAGTAAACCTCAGGGATTGGACACCGGGGAGCTGTTTTTT
CDR3 protein: CASSKPQGLDTGELFF
J gene: TRBJ2-2
D gene: -
V gene: TRBV12-3/TRBV12-4
clone size: -

CDR3 DNA: TGTGCCAGCAGTTATGGAGAGGGGGAAAGAGCTTTCTTT
CDR3 protein: CASSYGEGERAFF
J gene: TRBJ1-1
D gene: -
V gene: TRBV6-5
clone size: many

CDR3 DNA: TGTGCCAGCAGCCTCCCCGGGGGCTCTGGGGCCAACGTCCTGACTTTC
CDR3 protein: CASSLPGGSGANVLTF
J gene: TRBJ2-6
D gene: -
V gene: TRBV5-6
clone size: -

CDR3 DNA: TGTGCCAGCAGCTTGAGGGGGGCCAAAAACATTCAGTACTTC
CDR3 protein: CASSLRGAKNIQYF
J gene: TRBJ2-4
D gene: -
V gene: TRBV5-6
clone size: -

CDR3 DNA: TGTGCCAGCAGTCCCAGGGGGGTGGCCACTGAAGCTTTCTTT
CDR3 protein: CASSPRGVATEAFF
J gene: TRBJ1-1
D gene: TRBD1
V gene: TRBV6-5
clone size: many

CDR3 DNA: TGTGCCAGCTCTTCCCCCCATTCCTCTGGGGCCAACGTCCTGACTTTC
CDR3 protein: CASSSPHSSGANVLTF
J gene: TRBJ2-6
D gene: -
V gene: TRBV7-9
clone size: many

CDR3 DNA: TGTGCCAGCAGCTCCGGCGGGTTCCAAGAGACCCAGTACTTC
CDR3 protein: CASSSGGFQETQYF
J gene: TRBJ2-5
D gene: -
V gene: TRBV7-2
clone size: few

CDR3 DNA: TGTGCCAGCAGCCCCCAAGCTGAGCGCTACGAGCAGTACTTC
CDR3 protein: CASSPQAERYEQYF
J gene: TRBJ2-7
D gene: -
V gene: TRBV9
clone size: many

CDR3 DNA: TGTGCCAGCAGCTTGACAGGGGGAGACCACGAGCAGTACTTC
CDR3 protein: CASSLTGGDHEQYF
J gene: TRBJ2-7
D gene: TRBD1
V gene: TRBV7-9
clone size: few

CDR3 DNA: TGTGCCAGCAGCGTAGGGGTACTAGCGAGCAATGAGCAGTTCTTC
CDR3 protein: CASSVGVLASNEQFF
J gene: TRBJ2-1
D gene: TRBD2
V gene: TRBV9
clone size: -

CDR3 DNA: TGTGCCAGCAGCCCTTCTAGCGGGGGGACGAAGCGGGAGTTCTTC
CDR3 protein: CASSPSSGGTKREFF
J gene: TRBJ2-1
D gene: TRBD2
V gene: TRBV3-1
clone size: many

CDR3 DNA: TGTGCCAGCAGTGAAGCTGGCGGCTATAACTATGGCTACACCTTC
CDR3 protein: CASSEAGGYNYGYTF
J gene: TRBJ1-2
D gene: -
V gene: TRBV2
clone size: few

CDR3 DNA: TGTGCCAGCACCCGAACAGAAGGGACCCAAGAGACCCAGTACTTC
CDR3 protein: CASTRTEGTQETQYF
J gene: TRBJ2-5
D gene: -
V gene: TRBV7-8
clone size: few

CDR3 DNA: TGTGCCAGCAGCCGCGTATGGGAGAATGAAAAACTGTTTTTT
CDR3 protein: CASSRVWENEKLFF
J gene: TRBJ1-4
D gene: -
V gene: TRBV7-2
clone size: -

CDR3 DNA: TGCAGCGCGACGGAACCCGGAAACACCATATATTTT
CDR3 protein: CSATEPGNTIYF
J gene: TRBJ1-3
D gene: -
V gene: TRBV29-1
clone size: many

CDR3 DNA: TGCAGTGCTTTAAGCCGCACCGGTGGGGGATACGAGCAGTACTTC
CDR3 protein: CSALSRTGGGYEQYF
J gene: TRBJ2-7
D gene: -
V gene: TRBV20-1
clone size: many

CDR3 DNA: TGTGCCAGCAGTTCCCGGAGGGGGACTGGAAACACCATATATTTT
CDR3 protein: CASSSRRGTGNTIYF
J gene: TRBJ1-3
D gene: -
V gene: TRBV28
clone size: many

CDR3 DNA: TGTGCCAGCAGTTATCGCGGATACAATGAGCAGTTCTTC
CDR3 protein: CASSYRGYNEQFF
J gene: TRBJ2-1
D gene: -
V gene: TRBV27
clone size: -

CDR3 DNA: TGCAGCGTGATACCCCCGGGACTAGCGGTCTCCTACAATGAGCAGTTCTTC
CDR3 protein: CSVIPPGLAVSYNEQFF
J gene: TRBJ2-1
D gene: TRBD2
V gene: TRBV29-1
clone size: -

CDR3 DNA: TGTGCCAGCAGCTTCCGAGGGACAGGGGATGACATTCAGTACTTC
CDR3 protein: CASSFRGTGDDIQYF
J gene: TRBJ2-4
D gene: TRBD1
V gene: TRBV7-2
clone size: few

CDR3 DNA: TGTGCCAGCAGTTTAGGGGGGGTCCTCAGGGAGACCCAGTACTTC
CDR3 protein: CASSLGGVLRETQYF
J gene: TRBJ2-5
D gene: -
V gene: TRBV12-3/TRBV12-4
clone size: -

CDR3 DNA: TGTGCCAGCAGCCCCGTAACAGGGGGATCTGAAGCTTTCTTT
CDR3 protein: CASSPVTGGSEAFF
J gene: TRBJ1-1
D gene: TRBD1
V gene: TRBV7-2
clone size: -

CDR3 DNA: TGTGCCAGCTCACCACCGACAGGGGCCTACGAGCAGTACTTC
CDR3 protein: CASSPPTGAYEQYF
J gene: TRBJ2-7
D gene: TRBD1
V gene: TRBV18
clone size: few

CDR3 DNA: TGCAGTGCTCGGACAGGGGATAATCAGCCCCAGCATTTT
CDR3 protein: CSARTGDNQPQHF
J gene: TRBJ1-5
D gene: TRBD1
V gene: TRBV20-1
clone size: few

CDR3 DNA: TGTGCCAGCAGTTACTTCCATGGGACGGTTCCCTACGAGCAGTACTTC
CDR3 protein: CASSYFHGTVPYEQYF
J gene: TRBJ2-7
D gene: -
V gene: TRBV6-2/TRBV6-3
clone size: few

CDR3 DNA: TGCAGTGCTAGAGGGGGACAGGGGGCTGAAAAACTGTTTTTT
CDR3 protein: CSARGGQGAEKLFF
J gene: TRBJ1-4
D gene: TRBD1
V gene: TRBV20-1
clone size: few

CDR3 DNA: TGTGCCAGCAGTCTTCAGGGGTACTCCTACGAGCAGTACTTC
CDR3 protein: CASSLQGYSYEQYF
J gene: TRBJ2-7
D gene: -
V gene: TRBV6-5
clone size: many

CDR3 DNA: TGTGCCAGCAGCGCACCCCGGGGGGTGGAGGAGACCCAGTACTTC
CDR3 protein: CASSAPRGVEETQYF
J gene: TRBJ2-5
D gene: TRBD2
V gene: TRBV14
clone size: many

CDR3 DNA: TGTGCCAGCAGTTTAGGGACTAGGCCGCAGTATTTT
CDR3 protein: CASSLGTRPQYF
J gene: TRBJ2-3
D gene: TRBD2
V gene: TRBV12-3/TRBV12-4
clone size: many

CDR3 DNA: TGTGCCAGCAGCTTAGCCGGGGAGCAGTACTTC
CDR3 protein: CASSLAGEQYF
J gene: TRBJ2-7
D gene: -
V gene: TRBV13
clone size: few

CDR3 DNA: TGTGCCAGCAGTTATCGTCAGGACTATGGCTACACCTTC
CDR3 protein: CASSYRQDYGYTF
J gene: TRBJ1-2
D gene: -
V gene: TRBV6-1
clone size: -

CDR3 DNA: TGTGCCAGCAGCTTTCGTCAAGGCTATTCGAGGGTAGGGTACAATGAGCAGTTCTTC
CDR3 protein: CASSFRQGYSRVGYNEQFF
J gene: TRBJ2-1
D gene: -
V gene: TRBV7-2
clone size: many

CDR3 DNA: TGTGCCAGCAGTGAAGCGGGCTTCAACACCGGGGAGCTGTTTTTT
CDR3 protein: CASSEAGFNTGELFF
J gene: TRBJ2-2
D gene: -
V gene: TRBV6-1
clone size: few

CDR3 DNA: TGTGCCTGGAGTCAAGGGGTCTCCTACGAGCAGTACTTC
CDR3 protein: CAWSQGVSYEQYF
J gene: TRBJ2-7
D gene: -
V gene: TRBV30
clone size: -

CDR3 DNA: TGTGCCAGCAGCCCGGGCCCCTGGACAGGGACCTACGAGCAGTACTTC
CDR3 protein: CASSPGPWTGTYEQYF
J gene: TRBJ2-7
D gene: TRBD1
V gene: TRBV7-6
clone size: few

CDR3 DNA: TGCGCCAGCAGCTCAACCACAGATACGCAGTATTTT
CDR3 protein: CASSSTTDTQYF
J gene: TRBJ2-3
D gene: -
V gene: TRBV5-1
clone size: few

CDR3 DNA: TGTGCCAGCAGCCTCGGGACAGGGATCAACACTGAAGCTTTCTTT
CDR3 protein: CASSLGTGINTEAFF
J gene: TRBJ1-1
D gene: TRBD1
V gene: TRBV5-4
clone size: -

CDR3 DNA: TGTGCCAGCAGTCAGCACAATCAGCCCCAGCATTTT
CDR3 protein: CASSQHNQPQHF
J gene: TRBJ1-5
D gene: -
V gene: TRBV12-3/TRBV12-4
clone size: few

CDR3 DNA: TGTGCCTGGAAGGGGACCGCCTACAATGAGCAGTTCTTC
CDR3 protein: CAWKGTAYNEQFF
J gene: TRBJ2-1
D gene: -
V gene: TRBV30
clone size: many

CDR3 DNA: TGTGCCAGCAGTTACTGGGAGACAGGGGCGGGTCAGCCCCAGCATTTT
CDR3 protein: CASSYWETGAGQPQHF
J gene: TRBJ1-5
D gene: TRBD1
V gene: TRBV6-2/TRBV6-3
clone size: many

CDR3 DNA: TGTGCCAGCAGCTTCCGGACAGGGGCCAACTATGGCTACACCTTC
CDR3 protein: CASSFRTGANYGYTF
J gene: TRBJ1-2
D gene: TRBD1
V gene: TRBV11-2
clone size: -

CDR3 DNA: TGTGCCAGCAGCCCCGGGACATCCACTGAAGCTTTCTTT
CDR3 protein: CASSPGTSTEAFF
J gene: TRBJ1-1
D gene: -
V gene: TRBV6-5
clone size: few

CDR3 DNA: TGCGCCAGCAGCTTGGGGGCCACCGGGGTTAGGACCTACAATGAGCAGTTCTTC
CDR3 protein: CASSLGATGVRTYNEQFF
J gene: TRBJ2-1
D gene: -
V gene: TRBV5-1
clone size: few

CDR3 DNA: TGTGCCAGCAGCCAAGAATACGGCCCCGGGAGCTGGGCTAATGAAAAACTGTTTTTT
CDR3 protein: CASSQEYGPGSWANEKLFF
J gene: TRBJ1-4
D gene: -
V gene: TRBV3-1
clone size: many

CDR3 DNA: TGTGCCAGCAGACCGGGACGGAGGAACACCGGGGAGCTGTTTTTT
CDR3 protein: CASRPGRRNTGELFF
J gene: TRBJ2-2
D gene: -
V gene: TRBV11-2
clone size: few

CDR3 DNA: TGTGCCAGCAGTTACGAGCGGACAGGGTCGGTCCACGGCTACACCTTC
CDR3 protein: CASSYERTGSVHGYTF
J gene: TRBJ1-2
D gene: TRBD1
V gene: TRBV6-5
clone size: -

CDR3 DNA: TGTGCCACCAGTGCTGGTCACGGTCCTAGCACAGATACGCAGTATTTT
CDR3 protein: CATSAGHGPSTDTQYF
J gene: TRBJ2-3
D gene: -
V gene: TRBV24-1
clone size: many

CDR3 DNA: TGCAGTGCTTGGGACAGACGCCACTATGGCTACACCTTC
CDR3 protein: CSAWDRRHYGYTF
J gene: TRBJ1-2
D gene: TRBD1
V gene: TRBV20-1
clone size: many

CDR3 DNA: TGCGCCAGCAGCAGGAACAGGGACCAGGGCTACGAGCAGTACTTC
CDR3 protein: CASSRNRDQGYEQYF
J gene: TRBJ2-7
D gene: -
V gene: TRBV5-1
clone size: few

CDR3 DNA: TGCGCCAGCAGCTTGGAAGGGACAGGGGGTGGCTACACCTTC
CDR3 protein: CASSLEGTGGGYTF
J gene: TRBJ1-2
D gene: TRBD1
V gene: TRBV5-1
clone size: -

CDR3 DNA: TGTGCCAGCAGCCAAGGACGGTCGGACATTCAGTACTTC
CDR3 protein: CASSQGRSDIQYF
J gene: TRBJ2-4
D gene: -
V gene: TRBV3-1
clone size: -

CDR3 DNA: TGTGCCAGCAGTGAAGGCCCCGGGGGGTTCGACGAGCAGTACTTC
CDR3 protein: CASSEGPGGFDEQYF
J gene: TRBJ2-7
D gene: TRBD2
V gene: TRBV6-1
clone size: many

CDR3 DNA: TGTGCCATCAGTGAGTCAACTAGCGCCGGAGCGAACACCGGGGAGCTGTTTTTT
CDR3 protein: CAISESTSAGANTGELFF
J gene: TRBJ2-2
D gene: TRBD2
V gene: TRBV10-3
clone size: few

CDR3 DNA: TGCAGTGCTCAGGGGATGGCCACTAATGAAAAACTGTTTTTT
CDR3 protein: CSAQGMATNEKLFF
J gene: TRBJ1-4
D gene: -
V gene: TRBV20-1
clone size: -

CDR3 DNA: TGTGCCAGCAGTGAACGTCCCCCCAGAGGGGGGGGGACTTCCGGGGAGCTGTTTTTT
CDR3 protein: CASSERPPRGGGTSGELFF
J gene: TRBJ2-2
D gene: -
V gene: TRBV2
clone size: few